The next 7 T cell receptor beta chains were all read from a single sample in a study of blood T cell repertoires in COVID-19. TCRdb keeps only in-frame clones here, not all; method: immunoSEQ multiplex PCR. The sample lists 75,000 to 95,000 clones, about 80% occurring once. Sequencing used peripheral blood. The receptors here all came from a man aged 55 to 70 with acute or convalescent COVID-19.

This clone was observed a single time. The chain couples TRBV29-1 to TRBJ1-5, with 7 bases matching TRBD1. Germline V gene sequence: CDR1 SQVTM, CDR2 ANQGSEA. The CDR3 contains 14 residues. The V and J ends lost 6 bases and 4 bases, in that order; junction bases with no gene match: 9. CDR3 sequence reads: CSVLLRDSNQPQHF. The CDR3 DNA follows: TGCAGCGTCCTACTCCGGGACAGTAATCAGCCCCAGCATTTT.

The CDR3 DNA sequence: TGTGCCAGCAGCTACGGACAGACAGATACGCAGTATTTT. Amino acid sequence: CASSYGQTDTQYF. The chain employs TRBV7-2 and TRBJ2-3; D is perhaps TRBD1 (6 bases). CDR3 size: 13 residues. Germline V gives CDR1 SGHTA, CDR2 FQGNSA. With 4 bases removed from V and 3 bases from J, the gap between germline ends came to 8 bases.

J is TRBJ2-1 and V is TRBV9; possible D gene TRBD1, 6 bases. Germline CDR1 SGDLS, CDR2 YYNGEE. There are 15 residues in the CDR3. The V gene lost 2 bases and the J gene lost 4 bases, with 13 bases spanning the gap. CDR3 sequence: CASSVLGTPYNEQFF. The CDR3 bases are TGTGCCAGCAGCGTGTTGGGGACACCTTACAATGAGCAGTTCTTC.

This clone appeared a few times. The genes are TRBV5-6 and TRBJ1-1; 11 bases agree with TRBD1. The CDR3 is 17 amino acids. V was pared by 4 bases and J by 4 bases, with 12 bases of the junction left unmatched. Per germline, CDR1 SGHDT and CDR2 YYEEEE. CDR3 in amino acids: CASSLTRTGTGGTEAFF. CDR3 DNA sequence: TGTGCCAGCAGCCTTACAAGGACCGGGACAGGGGGCACTGAAGCTTTCTTT.

This clone was seen a handful of times. The V and J genes are TRBV20-1 and TRBJ2-1; 7 positions agree with TRBD2. Germline V lookup: CDR1 DFQATT, CDR2 SNEGSKA (reference sequence). J was trimmed by 6 bases and V by 3 bases; bases with no gene match: 5. The CDR3 has 13 residues. The CDR3, as DNA: TGCAGTGCTAGTAATCGGGGGGTCAATGAGCAGTTCTTC. Protein: CSASNRGVNEQFF.

The genes are TRBV19 and TRBJ1-3; 8 bases align to TRBD1. The CDR3 sequence is 15 residues long. Trimming at V came to 10 bases and at J to 0 bases, leaving 8 bases not matched to a gene. Per germline, CDR1 LNHDA and CDR2 SQIVND (reference sequence). The CDR3 sequence: CATWDRWISGNTIYF. CDR3 bases: TGTGCCACATGGGACAGGTGGATCTCTGGAAACACCATATATTTT. The variable domain in full, completed from reference TRBV19 and TRBJ1-3, reads DGGITQSPKYLFRKEGQNVTLSCEQNLNHDAMYWYRQDPGQGLRLIYYSQIVNDFQKGDIAEGYSVSREKKESFPLTVTSAQKNPTAFYLCATWDRWISGNTIYFGEGSWLTVV.

The V gene is TRBV5-1, the J gene TRBJ1-6; a possible D gene is TRBD1 (6 bases). From germline, CDR1 is SGHRS and CDR2 YFSETQ. Between the trimmed V and J ends, which lost 1 base and 4 bases, there was a span of 12 bases. CDR3 length: 16 residues. The CDR3: CASSLSAGAYNSPLHF. The CDR3, as DNA: TGCGCCAGCAGCTTGTCGGCAGGGGCTTATAATTCACCCCTCCACTTT.